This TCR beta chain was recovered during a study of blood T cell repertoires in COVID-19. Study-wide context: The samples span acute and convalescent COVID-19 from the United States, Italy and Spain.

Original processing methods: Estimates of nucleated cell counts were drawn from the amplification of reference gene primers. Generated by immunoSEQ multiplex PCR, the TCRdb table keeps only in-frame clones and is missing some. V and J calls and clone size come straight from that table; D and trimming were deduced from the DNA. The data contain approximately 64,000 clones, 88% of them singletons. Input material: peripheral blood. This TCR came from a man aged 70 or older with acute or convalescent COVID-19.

CDR3: CASSLAGGAIETQYF. In DNA form, the CDR3 reads TGTGCCAGCAGCTTAGCCGGGGGGGCCATAGAGACCCAGTACTTC. V usage is TRBV11-1 and J usage is TRBJ2-5; 8 nucleotides agree with TRBD2. J lost 4 bases, V lost 0 bases, and 4 bases had no gene match. The CDR3 totals 15 residues. Germline V gene sequence: CDR1 SGHAT, CDR2 FQDESV (reference sequence).